These T cell receptor beta chains were read from a single sample in a study of cytomegalovirus exposure and HLA in healthy donors. The table came from immunoSEQ multiplex PCR; TCRdb's copy has only in-frame clones and leaves some out. The data contain fewer than 200,000 clones, approximately 84% of them singletons. What was sequenced was PBMCs. Receptor source: a woman aged 50 to 65 in good health and CMV-seropositive. CDR3s include the opening cysteine and the closing phenylalanine or tryptophan. Fields, in order: clone size, D gene, V gene, J gene, CDR3 protein, CDR3 DNA. The D gene is left open where the match is weak. Some rows mark clone size as missing; the rest say once, few, many or name a class of expanded clone.

-	-	TRBV6-5	TRBJ1-1	CASSYSRAAGTEAFF	TGTGCCAGCAGTTACTCTCGCGCGGCCGGCACTGAAGCTTTCTTT
-	-	TRBV5-1	TRBJ2-5	CASSLDGGETQYF	TGCGCCAGCAGCTTGGATGGGGGGGAGACCCAGTACTTC
-	TRBD1	TRBV27	TRBJ1-2	CASSQDRGYGYTF	TGTGCCAGCAGTCAGGACAGGGGCTATGGCTACACCTTC
-	TRBD2	TRBV5-8	TRBJ2-3	CASSLQLAGGGADTQYF	TGTGCCAGCAGCTTGCAACTAGCGGGGGGAGGCGCAGATACGCAGTATTTT
-	-	TRBV13	TRBJ2-3	CASSLGTAPGTQYF	TGTGCCAGCAGCTTAGGGACCGCCCCGGGAACGCAGTATTTT
-	TRBD1	TRBV19	TRBJ2-5	CASSYQGEETQYF	TGTGCCAGTAGTTATCAGGGGGAAGAGACCCAGTACTTC
-	-	TRBV6-6	TRBJ1-1	CASSYSRVFTEAFF	TGTGCCAGCAGTTACTCCCGGGTTTTCACTGAAGCTTTCTTT
-	TRBD1	TRBV25-1	TRBJ2-1	CASSILGTANYNEQFF	TGTGCCAGCAGTATACTGGGGACAGCCAATTACAATGAGCAGTTCTTC
-	-	TRBV4-1	TRBJ2-1	CASAHNEQFF	TGCGCCAGCGCGCACAATGAGCAGTTCTTC
-	-	TRBV6-5	TRBJ2-1	CASSTGAVQFF	TGTGCCAGCAGTACTGGGGCAGTGCAGTTCTTC
-	TRBD1	TRBV7-9	TRBJ2-3	CASSTWTGGTDTQYF	TGTGCCAGCAGCACTTGGACAGGGGGAACAGATACGCAGTATTTT
-	-	TRBV5-1	TRBJ1-1	CASSLSGAMNTEAFF	TGCGCCAGCAGCTTGTCAGGGGCCATGAACACTGAAGCTTTCTTT
-	-	TRBV7-9	TRBJ2-5	CASSQYREQETQYF	TGTGCCAGCAGCCAATATCGGGAGCAAGAGACCCAGTACTTC
few	TRBD2	TRBV7-9	TRBJ2-3	CASSLSGEPKMQYF	TGTGCCAGCAGCTTGAGCGGGGAGCCGAAAATGCAGTATTTT
-	-	TRBV29-1	TRBJ1-6	CSVQGAPGSPLHF	TGCAGCGTTCAGGGTGCTCCGGGTTCACCCCTCCACTTT
-	-	TRBV27	TRBJ1-1	CASSNGMNTEAFF	TGTGCCAGCTCCAACGGGATGAACACTGAAGCTTTCTTT
-	-	TRBV30	TRBJ2-3	CAWAGGLTDTQYF	TGTGCCTGGGCCGGGGGGCTCACAGATACGCAGTATTTT
-	TRBD2	TRBV5-1	TRBJ2-2	CASSLGLAGVVDGELFF	TGCGCCAGCAGCTTGGGACTAGCGGGGGTAGTCGACGGGGAGCTGTTTTTT
once	-	TRBV5-4	TRBJ2-3	CASSPRGDFLYF	TGTGCCAGCAGCCCCCGCGGGGACTTCCTGTATTTT
-	TRBD2	TRBV7-2	TRBJ2-4	CASSLDSGALLAKNIQYF	TGTGCCAGCAGCTTAGACAGCGGGGCCCTGTTAGCCAAAAACATTCAGTACTTC
-	TRBD2	TRBV5-1	TRBJ2-5	CASSPSGRNRETQYF	TGCGCCAGCAGCCCGAGCGGGAGAAACCGTGAGACCCAGTACTTC
many	TRBD1	TRBV27	TRBJ1-2	CASSFEGAGIYGYTF	TGTGCCAGCAGTTTTGAGGGGGCTGGGATCTATGGCTACACCTTC
-	TRBD2	TRBV5-4	TRBJ2-1	CASSSGLAGAMTNEQFF	TGTGCCAGCAGCTCCGGACTAGCGGGAGCTATGACCAATGAGCAGTTCTTC
-	-	TRBV18	TRBJ2-7	CASSLSTISEQYF	TGTGCCAGCTCACTATCGACAATCTCCGAGCAGTACTTC
-	-	TRBV29-1	TRBJ2-1	CSVEPRGLYNEQFF	TGCAGCGTTGAACCTCGAGGACTCTACAATGAGCAGTTCTTC
-	-	TRBV5-1	TRBJ2-7	CASSSSRQAYEQYF	TGCGCCAGCAGCTCATCAAGACAGGCCTACGAGCAGTACTTC